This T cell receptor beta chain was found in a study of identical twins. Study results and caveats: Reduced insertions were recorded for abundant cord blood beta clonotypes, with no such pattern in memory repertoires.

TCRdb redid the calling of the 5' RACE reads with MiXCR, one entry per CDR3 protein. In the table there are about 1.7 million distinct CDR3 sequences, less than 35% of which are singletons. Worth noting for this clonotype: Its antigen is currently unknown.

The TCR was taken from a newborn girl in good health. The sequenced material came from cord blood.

The DNA for the CDR3 is TGCGCCAGCAGCCTACCGACAGGTGGGGGTTCCTACGAGCAGTACTTC. Amino acids: CASSLPTGGGSYEQYF. V and J are TRBV5-1 and TRBJ2-7, with TRBD1 as a possible D gene (6 bases). CDR3 length: 16 residues. Germline assignment: CDR1 SGHRS and CDR2 YFSETQ. V was shortened by 4 bases and J by 1 base, with 18 bases between the two germline ends.